This T cell receptor beta chain was recovered during a study of T cell responses to AZD1222 COVID-19 vaccine. The repertoire was sequenced with immunoSEQ multiplex PCR; TCRdb's copy has only in-frame clones and lacks some. Here the sample spans approximately 210,000 clones, approximately 94% being singletons. Germline CDR1 and CDR2: KGHDR and SFDVKD. The ends lost 4 bases at V and 2 bases at J; junction bases unmatched: 7. The CDR3 extends over 17 amino acids. The chain couples TRBV24-1 to TRBJ2-1; TRBD2 aligns across 10 bases. The source of this sequence is an adult who received the MenACWY meningococcal vaccine as a control. Material: peripheral blood, obtained 28 days after the second dose of the MenACWY control vaccine. The CDR3 bases are TGTGCCACCAGTGACCCCGGAAGCGGGAGGGCCTACAATGAGCAGTTCTTC. Its translation is CATSDPGSGRAYNEQFF.